This is a list of T cell receptor beta chains from one sample in a study of regulatory T cells in long-lasting Graves disease. TCRdb called the multiplex PCR reads again in MiXCR, with one record for every CDR3 protein. The table lists some 600,000 distinct CDR3 sequences, around 16% of them singletons. The sample also formed part of further work on T cells in Graves' hyperthyroidism and ophthalmopathy.

The sequences come from peripheral blood mononuclear cells (PBMCs), collected at new diagnosis, from a patient treated with antithyroid drugs. These receptors all stem from a man aged 18 to 30 with Graves disease. Each CDR3 is given with its conserved first and last residue. Each record gives: CDR3 protein, CDR3 DNA, D gene, clone size, V gene, J gene. The D gene is left open where the match is weak. Clone size is stated in some rows and not others, as once, few, many or a class when expanded.

CASIRDGYTEAFF	TGCGCCAGCATCAGGGACGGGTACACTGAAGCTTTCTTT	NA	many	TRBV5-1	TRBJ1-1
CAWSVRLEGTQYF	TGTGCCTGGAGTGTACGCTTGGAGGGTACGCAGTATTTT	NA	many	TRBV30	TRBJ2-3
CASSLDRPNTGELFF	TGCGCCAGCAGCTTGGACAGACCGAACACCGGGGAGCTGTTTTTT	NA	many	TRBV5-1	TRBJ2-2
CASSLVDSGRGADTQYF	TGTGCCAGCAGCTTAGTAGACAGCGGGAGGGGCGCAGATACGCAGTATTTT	TRBD2	many	TRBV7-2	TRBJ2-3
CASSQLLGGGPQYF	TGTGCCAGCAGCCAACTCCTCGGGGGGGGACCCCAGTACTTC	TRBD2	many	TRBV28	TRBJ2-5
CASSLSGVGNYGYTF	TGTGCCAGCAGCTTGTCAGGGGTCGGTAACTATGGCTACACCTTC	NA	NA	TRBV5-1	TRBJ1-2
CASSPRTGAQPQHF	TGTGCCAGCAGTCCCAGGACAGGGGCCCAGCCCCAGCATTTT	TRBD1	many	TRBV2	TRBJ1-5
CASSLGRTSGFNEQFF	TGTGCCAGCAGCTTAGGTAGGACTAGCGGTTTCAATGAGCAGTTCTTC	TRBD2	NA	TRBV13	TRBJ2-1
CSAKAGGPYEQYF	TGCAGTGCTAAGGCGGGAGGGCCCTACGAGCAGTACTTC	TRBD2	many	TRBV20-1	TRBJ2-7
CASSLGAGYNEQSF	TGTGCCAGCAGCTTAGGAGCGGGGTACAATGAGCAGTCCTTC	TRBD2	NA	TRBV7-9	TRBJ2-1
CASSGMGVYGYTF	TGCGCCAGCAGCGGTATGGGGGTTTATGGCTACACCTTC	NA	few	TRBV5-1	TRBJ1-2
CASLSRGNEKLFF	TGTGCCAGCCTCTCGAGGGGAAATGAAAAACTGTTTTTT	NA	NA	TRBV11-2	TRBJ1-4
CASSEFGPYNEQFF	TGCGCCAGCAGTGAGTTCGGACCTTACAATGAGCAGTTCTTC	NA	few	TRBV10-1	TRBJ2-1